The T cell receptor (beta chain) described here comes from a study of read filtering for tumor transcriptome and immune sequencing (TCRdb year 2020). In terms of the full investigation: The cohort consisted of about 17 male and over twelve female patients, with a mean age of 65.9 years and an age range of roughly 45 to 80. Under revised international staging, fewer than ten patients fell into R-ISS I, more than 15 into R-ISS II and 6 or 7 into R-ISS III. After DNase treatment, whole-transcriptome libraries were prepared using the TruSeq RNA Access Library Prep Kit. Per sample, about 4.05 to 10.27 million TCR-region mapped reads were obtained with IR-seq, compared with only about 80 to 1,300 with RNA-seq. The study compared TCR repertoires from targeted immune repertoire sequencing and bulk whole-transcriptome sequencing run on the same bone marrow samples. One of the main goals was to work out a read-filtering strategy for immune repertoire data, in particular whether clonotypes backed by only a single read should be removed. General findings and caveats noted by the study authors: In IR-seq, around 80% of clonotypes but 3% to 4% of total reads were represented by single-read clonotypes, whereas in RNA-seq, 74.6% of clonotypes and roughly 44% of reads were represented by single-read clonotypes. The sorted CD138-negative fraction was composed of a mixed bone marrow immune population rather than of purified T cells. Clonotypes were captured by IR-seq at much higher depth and more reliably than by RNA-seq, and smaller IR-seq throughput was sufficient for identification of most shared clonotypes. When single-read clonotypes were removed, the proportions of shared clonotypes in IR-seq and RNA-seq correlated more strongly.

Starting from approximately 0.4 ug RNA, TCR libraries were constructed with the Immunoverse kit using molecular barcoded adaptors that cover the alpha/delta and beta/gamma chains. TCR library preparation was performed with the same RNA that was used for transcriptome sequencing. An Illumina HiSeq 4000 with 2 x 150 cycles was used to sequence the TCR libraries. As for the original processing: MiXCR aligned TCR reads to human V, D, J and C references and assembled the aligned reads into CDR3 clonotypes, with quality filtering and error correction included. The tcR package in R was used to analyze clonotype counts and gene usage diversity. Raw mapping reads were checked after the RNA-seq reads had been mapped by STAR aligner version 2.5.3a onto the human GRCh37 genome. To test how sequencing depth affected the clonotypes detected, IR-seq fastq files were randomly downsampled with Seqtk 1.3. The public reads were reanalyzed by TCRdb: fastp trimming at Q25, MiXCR alignment, in-frame beta chains only. Every distinct CDR3 protein forms one entry, paired with its most common genes and DNA. The V and J calls and clone size are TCRdb's, not the authors'. Across this sample there are around 38,000 distinct CDR3 sequences, with roughly an eighth seen only once. Of the sample, 27% falls within the top ten clones.

This clonotype has a count of ten or more. What antigen it recognizes has not been identified. Per-base qualities were not stored, and no clone one base away is much larger. Unmatched junction bases come to 5, with V trimmed by 5 bases and J by 5 bases. CDR1 and CDR2 are drawn from the germline V gene (reference sequence): SEHNR, FQNEAQ. The CDR3 sequence holds 14 residues, the cysteine and phenylalanine included. The sequence is cut down to CDR3 DNA, 42 bases in frame from base 1. Every patient had bone marrow sampled at the time of active disease. Ficoll-Hypaque density gradient centrifugation was used to isolate the bone marrow mononuclear cells. CD138-negative cells were obtained by negative selection after labeling with CD138 magnetic microbeads on a MACS separator, removing myeloma plasma cells. Flow cytometry with CD138 antibodies on an Attune NxT was used to check how pure the isolated cells were. TRIzol reagent was used to extract total RNA, which was then quantified with a NanoDrop spectrophotometer. Paired RNA-seq and IR-seq were performed on each patient's CD138-negative bone marrow sample.

The chain is made from TRBV7-9 and TRBJ2-1; 8 central nucleotides agree with TRBD1. The sequence was collected from a donor at least 40 years old with multiple myeloma. Source material: a population of CD138-negative cells sorted from bone marrow. In light of the paper, this sample's cell subset or site label describes: bone marrow mononuclear cells depleted of CD138+ plasma/myeloma cells by negative magnetic selection. For the CDR3, the sequence is CASSPGQGHNEQFF. The DNA reads TGTGCCAGCAGCCCCGGACAGGGTCACAATGAGCAGTTCTTC.